This is a list of T cell receptor beta chains from one sample in a study of blood T cell repertoires in COVID-19. Assay: immunoSEQ multiplex PCR; the TCRdb copy retains only in-frame clones and omits some. The table includes 81,000 or so clones, roughly 80% detected once. Sample: peripheral blood. The receptor source for this set is a woman in her sixties or seventies with active or convalescent COVID-19. The CDR3 runs from the conserved cysteine through the conserved F or W. D genes are given only for firm matches. Expanded clones are given a class, and other clones once, few, many or no size at all.

j_call d_call clone_size v_call cdr3_aa cdr3_nt
TRBJ1-2 - - TRBV7-9 CASSNQGGYTF TGTGCCAGCAGCAATCAGGGTGGCTACACCTTC
TRBJ2-7 - - TRBV3-1/TRBV3-2 CASSQNILNYEQYF TGTGCCAGCAGCCAAAATATACTAAACTACGAGCAGTACTTC
TRBJ1-1 - - TRBV11-2 CASSFRDMNTEAFF TGTGCCAGCAGCTTCAGGGACATGAACACTGAAGCTTTCTTT
TRBJ1-4 TRBD1 - TRBV5-1 CASSLAGTGGLGNEKLFF TGCGCCAGCAGCTTGGCGGGGACAGGGGGCTTGGGTAATGAAAAACTGTTTTTT
TRBJ1-2 - - TRBV29-1 CSVAAGYGYTF TGCAGCGTTGCGGCAGGCTATGGCTACACCTTC
TRBJ2-7 TRBD2 - TRBV27 CASSLGLAGEQYF TGTGCCAGCAGTCTGGGACTAGCGGGTGAGCAGTACTTC
TRBJ2-1 TRBD2 - TRBV3-1/TRBV3-2 CASSRGGSYNEQFF TGTGCCAGCAGTCGGGGGGGGTCCTACAATGAGCAGTTCTTC
TRBJ2-5 TRBD2 - TRBV11-2 CASSPFNSGGAFQETQYF TGTGCCAGCAGCCCTTTCAATAGCGGGGGGGCCTTCCAAGAGACCCAGTACTTC
TRBJ1-2 - - TRBV6-6 CASSYGVGPGGYTF TGTGCCAGCAGTTACGGCGTCGGACCGGGGGGCTACACCTTC
TRBJ1-2 TRBD1 once TRBV24-1 CATQDRGDYGYTF TGTGCCACCCAGGACAGGGGCGACTATGGCTACACCTTC
TRBJ1-2 - - TRBV6-5 CASSGTLGYGYTF TGTGCCAGCAGCGGGACTTTAGGCTATGGCTACACCTTC
TRBJ1-1 TRBD1 once TRBV18 CASSLMSPGTGNTEAFF TGTGCCAGCTCCCTAATGAGCCCCGGGACAGGGAACACTGAAGCTTTCTTT
TRBJ2-7 TRBD2 - TRBV10-3 CAISGASGGRNYEQYF TGTGCCATCAGTGGGGCTAGCGGGGGCCGAAACTACGAGCAGTACTTC
TRBJ1-6 - - TRBV11-2 CASSFTSSYNSPLHF TGTGCCAGCAGCTTCACGAGCTCCTATAATTCACCCCTCCACTTT
TRBJ1-5 - - TRBV7-9 CASSPGGSGREPQHF TGTGCCAGCAGCCCGGGTGGTTCGGGGAGGGAGCCCCAGCATTTT
TRBJ2-7 - - TRBV7-2 CASSFKGASSYEQYF TGTGCCAGCAGCTTCAAAGGGGCGTCGTCCTACGAGCAGTACTTC
TRBJ1-4 TRBD1 - TRBV2 CASSEPPGGGWSSNEKLFF TGTGCCAGCAGTGAACCCCCAGGGGGCGGTTGGTCGAGTAATGAAAAACTGTTTTTT
TRBJ1-1 - once TRBV5-1 CASNSGLGANTEAFF TGCGCCAGCAACTCGGGTTTGGGGGCCAACACTGAAGCTTTCTTT
TRBJ2-7 - - TRBV10-2 CASSDRVPDEQYF TGCGCCAGCAGTGACCGGGTGCCCGACGAGCAGTACTTC
TRBJ1-1 - - TRBV7-9 CASSLTGLNTEAFF TGTGCCAGCAGCTTAACAGGGTTGAACACTGAAGCTTTCTTT
TRBJ2-7 TRBD2 - TRBV3-1/TRBV3-2 CASSREGAYEQYF TGTGCCAGCAGTCGGGAGGGGGCCTACGAGCAGTACTTC
TRBJ2-2 - - TRBV2 CASSRNDRRFTGELFF TGTGCCAGCAGTCGGAATGACAGGAGATTCACCGGGGAGCTGTTTTTT
TRBJ2-2 - - TRBV7-2 CASSLAGASGELFF TGTGCCAGCAGCTTAGCGGGGGCCTCCGGGGAGCTGTTTTTT